A selection of T cell receptor beta chains follows, all from one sample in a study of T cell responses to AZD1222 COVID-19 vaccine. The repertoire was sequenced with immunoSEQ multiplex PCR; TCRdb's copy has only in-frame clones and lacks some. The sample lists about 140,000 clones; more than 70% were seen once. Material: peripheral blood, obtained 28 days after the second AZD1222 dose. These TCRs come from an adult who received the AZD1222 COVID-19 vaccine. CDR3s include the opening cysteine and the closing phenylalanine or tryptophan. The D gene is left open where the match is weak. Part of the rows lack a size; the others show once, few, many or a class for expanded clones.

v_gene	d_gene	j_gene	abundance	CDR3aa	CDR3nt
TRBV28	.	TRBJ2-5	.	CASRPTSPAKETQYF	TGTGCCAGCAGACCGACTAGTCCGGCTAAGGAGACCCAGTACTTC
TRBV11-2	TRBD1	TRBJ1-5	.	CASSVGTGKPDQPQHF	TGTGCCAGCAGCGTGGGGACAGGGAAACCTGATCAGCCCCAGCATTTT
TRBV7-9	.	TRBJ2-1	once	CASSRRQGAYNEQFF	TGTGCCAGCAGCCGTAGGCAGGGCGCCTACAATGAGCAGTTCTTC
TRBV6-5	.	TRBJ1-2	.	CASSYSGLLDYGYTF	TGTGCCAGCAGTTACTCGGGGCTGCTGGACTATGGCTACACCTTC
TRBV20-1	.	TRBJ1-1	.	CSVLERVEAFF	TGCAGTGTTCTAGAGAGGGTTGAAGCTTTCTTT
TRBV5-1	.	TRBJ2-6	.	CASSLGLTGANVLTF	TGCGCCAGCAGCTTAGGACTAACTGGGGCCAACGTCCTGACTTTC
TRBV4-3	TRBD2	TRBJ2-3	.	CASRAGVNTDTQYF	TGCGCCAGCCGAGCGGGGGTGAACACAGATACGCAGTATTTT
TRBV6-5	.	TRBJ1-3	.	CASSYAKGGNTIYF	TGTGCCAGCAGTTACGCCAAAGGAGGAAACACCATATATTTT
TRBV2	TRBD2	TRBJ2-5	.	CASSWPGAGGTQYF	TGTGCCAGCAGTTGGCCGGGAGCGGGGGGGACCCAGTACTTC
TRBV18	TRBD1	TRBJ1-4	.	CASSPQATGNEKLFF	TGTGCCAGCTCACCACAGGCGACAGGGAATGAAAAACTGTTTTTT
TRBV9	TRBD1	TRBJ2-7	.	CASGGQGDPYEQYF	TGTGCCAGCGGGGGACAGGGGGACCCCTACGAGCAGTACTTC
TRBV29-1	.	TRBJ1-4	.	CSVGPNPGEKLFF	TGCAGCGTTGGGCCCAACCCGGGGGAAAAACTGTTTTTT
TRBV7-2	.	TRBJ2-3	.	CASSLGYTDTQYF	TGTGCCAGCAGCTTAGGGTATACAGATACGCAGTATTTT
TRBV30	.	TRBJ1-5	once	CAPDRSNQPQHF	TGTGCTCCCGACAGAAGCAATCAGCCCCAGCATTTT
TRBV19	.	TRBJ1-5	once	CASSMGDWDQPQHF	TGTGCCAGTAGTATGGGGGACTGGGATCAGCCCCAGCATTTT
TRBV27	TRBD2	TRBJ2-1	.	CASSFIPGGNEQFF	TGTGCCAGCAGTTTCATTCCGGGAGGCAATGAGCAGTTCTTC
TRBV2	TRBD1	TRBJ2-1	.	CATSRDSRSYNEQFF	TGTGCCACCTCACGGGACAGCCGCTCCTACAATGAGCAGTTCTTC
TRBV4-1	.	TRBJ1-2	.	CASSHRFLGGGYTF	TGCGCCAGCAGCCATAGGTTTCTTGGCGGCGGCTACACCTTC
TRBV6-2/TRBV6-3	.	TRBJ1-1	.	CASSIRGGNTEAFF	TGTGCCAGCAGCATCAGGGGCGGGAACACTGAAGCTTTCTTT
TRBV16	.	TRBJ2-2	.	CASSQWAWGETGELFF	TGTGCCAGCAGCCAATGGGCCTGGGGGGAGACCGGGGAGCTGTTTTTT
TRBV30	.	TRBJ1-5	.	CAWSLAGDQPQHF	TGTGCCTGGAGTTTGGCAGGGGATCAGCCCCAGCATTTT
TRBV29-1	.	TRBJ2-5	.	CSTHPPQDRGTQYF	TGCAGCACGCACCCGCCCCAGGATCGGGGGACCCAGTACTTC
TRBV7-8	TRBD1	TRBJ1-1	.	CASSFRGRGTEAFF	TGTGCCAGCAGCTTCAGGGGGCGGGGGACTGAAGCTTTCTTT
TRBV5-1	TRBD2	TRBJ2-5	.	CASSTVAGAGGQETQYF	TGCGCCAGCAGCACAGTAGCGGGAGCTGGGGGACAAGAGACCCAGTACTTC
TRBV25-1	.	TRBJ2-1	.	CASSDPSLLGNEQFF	TGTGCCAGCAGTGACCCGTCCTTATTGGGCAATGAGCAGTTCTTC
TRBV6-6	.	TRBJ2-3	.	CASRFREGGTDTQYF	TGTGCCAGCAGGTTTCGAGAGGGCGGGACAGATACGCAGTATTTT
TRBV18	.	TRBJ1-2	.	CASSPPQGLAWYGYTF	TGTGCCAGCTCACCACCGCAGGGGCTGGCGTGGTATGGCTACACCTTC
TRBV28	.	TRBJ1-3	.	CASSLAGAIGNTIYF	TGTGCCAGCAGTTTAGCGGGGGCGATTGGAAACACCATATATTTT
TRBV7-2	.	TRBJ1-1	.	CASSPRTGLNTEAFF	TGTGCCAGCAGCCCACGCACAGGGCTTAACACTGAAGCTTTCTTT
TRBV30	TRBD1	TRBJ1-6	.	CAWSVLTGGASPLHF	TGTGCCTGGAGTGTACTAACAGGGGGCGCTTCACCCCTCCACTTT
TRBV5-4	.	TRBJ2-2	.	CASSLAAVSNTGELFF	TGTGCCAGCAGCTTGGCCGCGGTTTCGAACACCGGGGAGCTGTTTTTT
TRBV7-9	.	TRBJ2-1	.	CASSSPNGGNEQFF	TGTGCCAGCAGCTCCCCAAATGGGGGGAATGAGCAGTTCTTC
TRBV29-1	.	TRBJ2-2	.	CSVGRYTGELFF	TGCAGCGTTGGGAGGTACACCGGGGAGCTGTTTTTT
TRBV6-4	.	TRBJ2-4	.	CASSDSWEAKNIQYF	TGTGCCAGCAGTGACTCATGGGAAGCCAAAAACATTCAGTACTTC
TRBV27	.	TRBJ2-7	.	CASSTWPSYEQYF	TGTGCCAGCAGTACATGGCCGTCATACGAGCAGTACTTC
TRBV28	TRBD2	TRBJ2-2	.	CASSLGRLAGRGGELFF	TGTGCCAGCAGTTTGGGCCGGCTAGCGGGAAGGGGCGGGGAGCTGTTTTTT
TRBV9	.	TRBJ2-1	.	CASSPIGREWVEQFF	TGTGCCAGCAGCCCCATCGGTCGGGAGTGGGTTGAGCAGTTCTTC
TRBV19	.	TRBJ1-4	.	CASHDPAEKLFF	TGTGCCAGTCACGACCCCGCTGAAAAACTGTTTTTT
TRBV30	TRBD1	TRBJ1-2	.	CAWSGGTGDRKHGYTF	TGTGCCTGGAGTGGAGGGACAGGGGATCGAAAGCATGGCTACACCTTC
TRBV5-6	.	TRBJ2-2	few	CASSFSGRRDTGELFF	TGTGCCAGCAGCTTTAGTGGACGAAGGGACACCGGGGAGCTGTTTTTT
TRBV7-3	TRBD2	TRBJ2-1	.	CASSPGTSGKDKVFF	TGTGCCAGCAGCCCCGGGACTAGCGGGAAGGATAAGGTGTTCTTC
TRBV12-3/TRBV12-4	TRBD2	TRBJ2-5	.	CASTGTNQETQYF	TGTGCCAGCACCGGGACTAACCAAGAGACCCAGTACTTC
TRBV2	.	TRBJ2-2	few	CASTATGWNTGELFF	TGTGCCAGCACGGCGACGGGCTGGAACACCGGGGAGCTGTTTTTT
TRBV2	.	TRBJ1-5	.	CASRGGINQPQHF	TGTGCCAGCAGAGGGGGGATCAATCAGCCCCAGCATTTT
TRBV19	TRBD2	TRBJ2-5	.	CASSTGGGGWETQYF	TGTGCCAGTAGTACCGGCGGCGGGGGATGGGAGACCCAGTACTTC
TRBV6-5	.	TRBJ1-2	once	CASTPDGNYGYTF	TGTGCCAGCACCCCGGACGGAAACTATGGCTACACCTTC
TRBV5-5	.	TRBJ1-2	few	CASSSRPQDGYTF	TGTGCCAGCAGCTCGCGGCCCCAGGATGGCTACACCTTC
TRBV3-1/TRBV3-2	.	TRBJ1-3	.	CASSQTGNTIYF	TGTGCCAGCAGCCAGACAGGAAACACCATATATTTT
TRBV3-1/TRBV3-2	.	TRBJ1-4	.	CASSQDLELDRLNEKLFF	TGTGCCAGCAGCCAAGATCTGGAATTGGACAGACTTAATGAAAAACTGTTTTTT
TRBV4-3	.	TRBJ2-2	.	CASSQDSLNTGELFF	TGCGCCAGCAGCCAAGATTCTCTGAACACCGGGGAGCTGTTTTTT
TRBV9	.	TRBJ1-3	.	CASSVRAVGLGGNTIYF	TGTGCCAGCAGCGTGAGAGCCGTAGGGTTAGGGGGAAACACCATATATTTT